This is a list of T cell receptor beta chains from one sample in a study of OX40 agonist ivuxolimab in advanced cancers. Profiling relied on immunoSEQ multiplex PCR, and the TCRdb table lists in-frame clones only, not all of them. The table shows 60,000 to 70,000 clones, with 80% to 90% occurring only once. Sequences were derived from CD4+ or CD8+ T cells sorted from blood, sampled in a trial of the OX40 agonist ivuxolimab. The receptors were gathered from an adult with an advanced solid tumor such as melanoma, head and neck, liver or kidney cancer. The CDR3 runs from the conserved cysteine through the conserved F or W. A D gene is named only where the DNA matches it firmly.

D gene,J gene,V gene,CDR3 protein
TRBD1,TRBJ1-1,TRBV28,CASSLVAGGSLTEAFF
-,TRBJ1-1,TRBV21-1,CASSKRCRTGLLTEAFF
-,TRBJ2-3,TRBV27,CASSPHKDWVGTDTQYF
-,TRBJ2-5,TRBV16,CASSQSGVHGETQYF
TRBD1,TRBJ2-7,TRBV6-5,CASTQGVNYEQYF
TRBD1,TRBJ2-1,TRBV30,CAWSVLGVGTGNEQFF
-,TRBJ2-7,TRBV7-9,CASSLGRPSSYEQYF
TRBD1,TRBJ2-5,TRBV7-2,CASSLVLGGRETQYF
-,TRBJ1-2,TRBV6-5,CASSYSLSSIYGYTF
-,TRBJ2-2,TRBV11-2,CASSTITRGELFF
-,TRBJ2-7,TRBV2,CASTAGQFTYEQYF
-,TRBJ2-7,TRBV7-3,CASSPGPGTGEQYF
-,TRBJ2-7,TRBV6-1,CASSELPNGDYEQYF
TRBD2,TRBJ2-7,TRBV7-2,CASSSRGGYEQYF
TRBD1,TRBJ2-6,TRBV29-1,CSVAQDRGHVGANVLTF
-,TRBJ1-6,TRBV6-1,CASKIWGAYNSPLHF
-,TRBJ1-3,TRBV25-1,CASSEQGPGTNTIYF
-,TRBJ2-3,TRBV27,CASSLSSPIDTQYF
TRBD1,TRBJ1-2,TRBV12-5,CASGLGVGTGEGYTF
TRBD1,TRBJ1-1,TRBV5-1,CASSLGQGGMNTEAFF
-,TRBJ2-2,TRBV29-1,CSVRPAGNTGELFF
TRBD1,TRBJ1-6,TRBV30,CAWSGQGASSYNSPLHF
TRBD1,TRBJ2-7,TRBV7-6,CASSLESGTGKDEQYF
TRBD1,TRBJ1-1,TRBV19,CASIGQGPTEAFF
-,TRBJ2-7,TRBV6-6,CASTRGGWQYF
-,TRBJ2-1,TRBV28,CASSFGVQGNEQFF
TRBD1,TRBJ1-2,TRBV6-6,CASSYGQGNYGYTF
-,TRBJ2-4,TRBV6-6,CASRRDTPTNIQYF
TRBD1,TRBJ1-6,TRBV7-9,CASSLGGMGTGGSPLHF
TRBD1,TRBJ2-3,TRBV2,CASRDRAGTDTQYF
TRBD1,TRBJ1-2,TRBV6-5,CASSSVGTGDYGYTF
-,TRBJ1-3,TRBV28,CASINKGLSGNTIYF
-,TRBJ2-5,TRBV5-1,CASKEISLQETQYF
-,TRBJ2-6,TRBV7-2,CASSLTGATANVLTF
-,TRBJ1-2,TRBV28,CASSSGDHFNYGYTF
TRBD2,TRBJ2-1,TRBV7-8,CASSLMSSGGLIGSYNEQFF
-,TRBJ1-3,TRBV10-1,CASSDGSTGNTIYF
-,TRBJ2-3,TRBV9,CASSVEGGARTDTQYF
-,TRBJ1-6,TRBV28,CASRDKGTLHF
-,TRBJ1-2,TRBV19,CASSIGNTNYGYTF
TRBD1,TRBJ2-3,TRBV28,CASSTRGQGAPDTQYF
-,TRBJ2-3,TRBV29-1,CSVEGAGTDTQYF
-,TRBJ1-2,TRBV29-1,CSVEGERGYTF
TRBD1,TRBJ1-6,TRBV9,CASSQDRTNSPLHF
-,TRBJ2-7,TRBV30,CAWTFGRAGTYEQYF
-,TRBJ2-6,TRBV5-1,CASNLGAGASGANVLTF
-,TRBJ2-7,TRBV20-1,CSAPTDYEQYF
TRBD2,TRBJ2-7,TRBV27,CASSLVEAGAHEQYF
-,TRBJ1-4,TRBV6-5,CASSYGGAGEKLFF
-,TRBJ2-7,TRBV25-1,CASSALTGSIAHEQYF
-,TRBJ2-5,TRBV12-5,CASGLPGMEQYF
-,TRBJ1-6,TRBV11-2,CASSARQVLNSPLHF
TRBD1,TRBJ1-5,TRBV7-8,CASSWRDRAGNQPQHF
-,TRBJ1-5,TRBV4-2,CASSPGRRASNQPQHF